The 25 T cell receptor beta chains in this list originate from one sample, sequenced in a study of kidney transplant recipient with SARS-CoV-2 infection. TCRdb itself ran the reads through MiXCR, one entry per CDR3 protein. This table holds roughly 230,000 distinct CDR3 sequences, more than 25% found once. The sample in question was a blood sample, obtained at baseline and between days 110 and 120 from a kidney transplant recipient. Receptors originate from a male patient between 25 and 39 years old who had COVID-19 and was a kidney transplant recipient. Some T cells may originate from the graft donor.

At least ten counts were recorded for this clonotype. J is TRBJ2-1 and V is TRBV10-3, with 10 bases aligning to TRBD2. The germline V gene encodes CDR1 ENHRY and CDR2 SYGVKD. This CDR3 contains 16 residues. Unmatched junction bases numbered 5, after V lost 5 bases and J lost 1 base. The DNA for the CDR3 is TGTGCCATCAGTCGGCAAGCGGGAGGGTCCTACAATGAGCAGTTCTTC. Protein product: CAISRQAGGSYNEQFF.

This clonotype showed up just once. A much bigger clone sits one base away, suggesting this may be a read error. The chain is built from TRBV7-9 and TRBJ1-2; D is perhaps TRBD1 (6 bases). CDR1 SEHNR and CDR2 FQNEAQ come from the germline V gene (reference sequence). This CDR3 region has 16 residues. Trimming took 4 bases from V and 2 from J, leaving 17 bases between them. The CDR3 region has the DNA TGTGCCAGCAGCTACAGGGAGGGGCAGATCAACTATGGCTACACCTTC. Amino acid sequence: CASSYREGQINYGYTF.

A note on this clonotype: A read error may explain this, as a much larger clone is one base away. V is TRBV7-9 and J is TRBJ1-5; a weak D match, TRBD1 (6 bases). CDR1 is SEHNR, CDR2 FQNEAQ, per germline (reference sequence). The CDR3 runs 14 residues. CDR3 DNA sequence: TGTGCCAGCGGCTTAGCGGCAGGGGATCAGCCCCAGCATTTT. It yields the protein CASGLAAGDQPQHF.

Concerning this clonotype: A much bigger clone sits one base away, suggesting this may be a read error. The V and J genes are TRBV5-1 and TRBJ1-5; no reliable D call. The CDR3 is made up of 15 amino acids. Germline V gene lookup returns CDR1 SGHRS and CDR2 YFSETQ. Deletions cut 0 bases from V and 5 bases from J, with 12 bases between. CDR3 nucleotides: TGCGCCAGCAGCTTGGAGGGTGGAACCGATCAGCCCCAGCATTTT. It specifies CASSLEGGTDQPQHF.

The CDR3 sequence is CASRTRAEQYF. The CDR3 region has the DNA TGTGCCTCCCGTACCAGGGCCGAGCAGTACTTC. The chain is built from TRBV6-2 or TRBV6-3 and TRBJ2-7; TRBD1 might be the D (5 bases). The CDR3 is 11 residues long. Trimming shortened V by 11 bases and J by 6 bases, and 14 bases separated the two germline ends. CDR1 is MNHEY and CDR2 is SVGEGT in the germline V gene.

In this sample, this clonotype turned up a few times. The chain is built from TRBV20-1 and TRBJ1-6; D is unclear. The V gene lost 3 bases and the J gene lost 9 bases, with 12 bases spanning the gap. There are 13 residues in the CDR3. CDR1 and CDR2 from the germline V gene are DFQATT and SNEGSKA (reference sequence). In DNA, the CDR3 is TGCAGTGCTAGCCCAATCGGTATTTCACCCCTCCACTTT. It translates to CSASPIGISPLHF.

This clonotype was picked up a small number of times. The gene calls are TRBV11-3 and TRBJ2-4, with TRBD1 matching over 7 bases. Germline CDR1 reads SGHNT; CDR2 reads YENEEA. V was pared by 8 bases and J by 3 bases, with 10 bases of the junction left unmatched. This CDR3 is 15 amino acids long. CDR3 nucleotide sequence: TGTGCCAGCGGCAGACAGGGATTGGGCAAAAACATTCAGTACTTC. It encodes CASGRQGLGKNIQYF. The full variable domain, its missing parts supplied by reference TRBV11-3 and TRBJ2-4, is EAGVVQSPRYKIIEKKQPVAFWCNPISGHNTLYWYLQNLGQGPELLIRYENEEAVDDSQLPKDRFSAERLKGVDSTLKIQPAELGDSAVYLCASGRQGLGKNIQYFGAGTRLSVL.

In its sample, this clonotype was seen many times. This rearrangement joins TRBV29-1 to TRBJ2-2; 7 nucleotides line up with TRBD1. CDR1 is SQVTM, CDR2 ANQGSEA, per germline. The V and J ends lost 7 bases and 6 bases, in that order; junction bases with no gene match: 8. This CDR3 is 13 amino acids long. The CDR3 nucleotides are TGCAGCGCCCTCCTGCAGGGGGCCGGGGAGCTGTTTTTT. This encodes CSALLQGAGELFF.

Details on this clonotype: This may come from a read error, since a much larger clone is one base off. V gene TRBV15 combines with J gene TRBJ2-7, with TRBD1 matching 10 bases. The CDR3 has 15 residues. Germline V gene sequence: CDR1 LNHNV, CDR2 YYDKDF (reference sequence). The CDR3, as DNA: TGTGCCGCCAGCAGAGAGGGACAGGGGCCCCTCGAGCAGTACTTC. It codes for CAASREGQGPLEQYF. Filled out from reference TRBV15 and TRBJ2-7, the complete variable domain reads DAMVIQNPRYQVTQFGKPVTLSCSQTLNHNVMYWYQQKSSQAPKLLFHYYDKDFNNEADTPDNFQSRRPNTSFCFLDIRSPGLGDTAMYLCAASREGQGPLEQYFGPGTRLTVT.

A word on this clonotype: A much bigger clone sits one base away, suggesting this may be a read error. It is unclear where the CDR3 begins or ends on the DNA, so no DNA is shown, and the CDR3 is as TCRdb lists it. J is TRBJ1-2 and V is TRBV7-5. TRBV7-5 has pseudogene status. Including both end residues, the CDR3 is 19 amino acids long. The CDR3 is CISVPEEGVEVGKTYGYTF.

This clonotype was seen at least ten times. The chain combines TRBV4-1 with TRBJ2-3; TRBD2 matches at 9 bases. Germline values: CDR1 MGHRA, CDR2 YSYEKL. The CDR3 loop spans 17 amino acids. The ends lost 4 bases at V and 0 bases at J; junction bases unmatched: 8. The CDR3 DNA reads as TGCGCCAGCAGCCCTTTAGCGGGAGATGCGAGCACAGATACGCAGTATTTT. This translates into CASSPLAGDASTDTQYF.

This clonotype was detected many times. V and J are TRBV20-1 and TRBJ1-1; D is perhaps TRBD1 (6 bases). The CDR3 spans 14 residues. Germline V gene sequence: CDR1 DFQATT, CDR2 SNEGSKA (reference sequence). V lost 1 base and J lost 6, with 15 bases in between. The CDR3: CSARAPTGKPEAFF. The CDR3 DNA is TGCAGTGCTAGAGCCCCGACAGGTAAGCCTGAAGCTTTCTTT.

About this clonotype: This may be a read error, as it is one base from a much larger clone. The CDR3 nucleotides read TGTGCCAGCAGCAACGACGGGGGACATAGCGATCAGCCCCAGCATTTT. This encodes CASSNDGGHSDQPQHF. The V gene is TRBV7-9, the J gene TRBJ1-5; D possibly corresponds to TRBD1 (6 bases). This CDR3 is 16 amino acids long. Germline CDR1 SEHNR, CDR2 FQNEAQ (reference sequence).

Details on this clonotype: This clone may be a read error of a much larger clone one base away. The V and J genes are TRBV7-2 and TRBJ2-7; 7 positions match TRBD2. Unmatched junction bases numbered 6, after V lost 4 bases and J lost 0 bases. The CDR3 is 15 residues long. CDR1 SGHTA and CDR2 FQGNSA come from the germline V gene. The CDR3 protein is CASSSRSSGSYEQYF. The CDR3 region has the DNA TGTGCCAGCAGCTCACGGTCTAGCGGCTCCTACGAGCAGTACTTC.

This clonotype was picked up many times. The chain links TRBV11-2 to TRBJ2-1; 12 bases match TRBD2. The ends lost 6 bases at V and 1 base at J; junction bases unmatched: 10. The CDR3 loop spans 18 amino acids. The germline V gene encodes CDR1 SGHAT and CDR2 FQNNGV. In nucleotides, the CDR3 is TGTGCCAGCAGTAGCGGTCTAGCGGGAGGGCCTTCCTACAATGAGCAGTTCTTC. Translated: CASSSGLAGGPSYNEQFF. Filled out from reference TRBV11-2 and TRBJ2-1, the complete variable domain reads EAGVAQSPRYKIIEKRQSVAFWCNPISGHATLYWYQQILGQGPKLLIQFQNNGVVDDSQLPKDRFSAERLKGVDSTLKIQPAKLEDSAVYLCASSSGLAGGPSYNEQFFGPGTRLTVL.

This clonotype was counted at least ten times. The chain couples TRBV7-9 to TRBJ2-2; TRBD2 agrees at 8 bases. CDR3 length: 14 amino acids. Per germline, CDR1 SEHNR and CDR2 FQNEAQ (reference sequence). V shed 5 bases, J shed 8 bases, and the junction held 7 bases outside the gene matches. CDR3 in amino acids: CASSAGSGSGELFF. The CDR3, as DNA: TGTGCCAGCAGCGCCGGGAGCGGGAGTGGGGAGCTGTTTTTT.

This clonotype was recorded many times. The V and J genes are TRBV11-2 and TRBJ2-1; D gene uncertain. Trimming stripped 6 bases from V and 4 bases from J, with 4 bases between. CDR3 size: 11 residues. CDR1 and CDR2 from the germline V gene are SGHAT and FQNNGV. CDR3 protein: CASRTYNEQFF. The CDR3, as DNA: TGTGCCAGCAGGACTTACAATGAGCAGTTCTTC.

Remarks on this clonotype: Just one base apart from a much larger clone, this may be a read error. CDR3 in amino acids: CASSLMALGTSNTGELFF. CDR3 bases: TGTGCCAGCAGCTTAATGGCACTCGGGACTTCTAACACCGGGGAGCTGTTTTTT. V gene TRBV7-9 combines with J gene TRBJ2-2, with TRBD2 as a possible D gene (6 bases). CDR3 length: 18 amino acids. V was clipped by 2 bases and J by 2 bases, with 18 bases between them. The V gene's germline CDR1 is SEHNR and CDR2 FQNEAQ (reference sequence).

This clonotype has at least ten counts. V and J are TRBV19 and TRBJ1-2; D is unclear. In germline, CDR1 is LNHDA, CDR2 SQIVND (reference sequence). V dropped 4 bases and J dropped 4 bases, with 22 bases sitting between them. This CDR3 comprises 17 residues. In DNA form, the CDR3 reads TGTGCCAGTAGTAGGTTCGTGACAAATCGAAAGACCTATGGCTACACCTTC. Encoded protein: CASSRFVTNRKTYGYTF.

This clonotype was seen repeatedly, ten times or more. The J gene is TRBJ1-2, the V gene TRBV6-9; D remains ambiguous. Germline CDR1 reads MNHGY; CDR2 reads SVAAGI. CDR3 size: 17 residues. V was pared by 4 bases and J by 4 bases, with 22 bases between. The DNA for the CDR3 is TGTGCCAGCAGTTTGCCGCCGCCTTACGGAAAGACCTATGGCTACACCTTC. Translating it yields CASSLPPPYGKTYGYTF.

To note about this clonotype: This may stem from a read error, because a much larger clone lies one nucleotide away. The chain uses TRBV15 and TRBJ2-1, with 10 bases aligning to TRBD2. CDR1 LNHNV and CDR2 YYDKDF come from the germline V gene (reference sequence). This CDR3 is 16 amino acids long. The CDR3 DNA reads TGTACCACCAGCACAAGCGGGAGGGCCTTCGTAAATGAGCAGTTCTTC. Encoded protein: CTTSTSGRAFVNEQFF. The entire variable domain, with the rest obtained from reference TRBV15 and TRBJ2-1, is as follows: DAMVIQNPRYQVTQFGKPVTLSCSQTLNHNVMYWYQQKSSQAPKLLFHYYDKDFNNEADTPDNFQSRRPNTSFCFLDIRSPGLGDTAMYLCTTSTSGRAFVNEQFFGPGTRLTVL.

There are many counts of this clonotype. The chain joins TRBV3-1 to TRBJ1-2; D not certain. Germline V CDR1 and CDR2: LGHDT, YNNKEL (reference sequence). Deletions cut 5 bases from V and 4 bases from J, with 23 bases between. There are 17 residues in the CDR3. The DNA for the CDR3 is TGTGCCAGCAGCGAGCTTGTCACCCTTCGAAAGACCTATGGCTACACCTTC. Its protein product is CASSELVTLRKTYGYTF.

This clonotype was seen at least ten times. V gene TRBV5-1 combines with J gene TRBJ2-1; 9 nucleotides line up with TRBD1. In germline, CDR1 is SGHRS, CDR2 YFSETQ. The trim removed 2 bases at V and 5 bases at J, leaving 5 bases unmatched. The CDR3 has 15 amino acids. CDR3 DNA: TGCGCCAGCAGCTTAGACAGGGGGGGTGACAATGAGCAGTTCTTC. It is translated as CASSLDRGGDNEQFF.

This clonotype was seen repeatedly, ten times or more. This chain links TRBV5-4 with TRBJ2-7; 7 nucleotides match TRBD1. Germline CDR1 reads SGHNT; CDR2 reads YYREEE (reference sequence). J was trimmed by 4 bases and V by 1 base; bases with no gene match: 2. The CDR3 consists of 13 residues. CDR3 DNA: TGTGCCAGCAGCTTGCAGGGGGTTTACGAGCAGTACTTC. Its protein is CASSLQGVYEQYF.

This clonotype was detected once. This sequence may be a read error, since a much larger clone differs from it by one base. V is TRBV28 and J is TRBJ2-7, with D perhaps being TRBD1 or TRBD2 (6 bases each). There are 15 residues in the CDR3. V lost 7 bases, J lost 6 bases, and 22 bases lay in between. The germline CDR1 and CDR2 sequences are MDHEN and SYDVKM. CDR3 DNA: TGTGCCAGCAAGACGGGCGGGACACCTGTCGGCGAGCAGTACTTC. It translates to CASKTGGTPVGEQYF.